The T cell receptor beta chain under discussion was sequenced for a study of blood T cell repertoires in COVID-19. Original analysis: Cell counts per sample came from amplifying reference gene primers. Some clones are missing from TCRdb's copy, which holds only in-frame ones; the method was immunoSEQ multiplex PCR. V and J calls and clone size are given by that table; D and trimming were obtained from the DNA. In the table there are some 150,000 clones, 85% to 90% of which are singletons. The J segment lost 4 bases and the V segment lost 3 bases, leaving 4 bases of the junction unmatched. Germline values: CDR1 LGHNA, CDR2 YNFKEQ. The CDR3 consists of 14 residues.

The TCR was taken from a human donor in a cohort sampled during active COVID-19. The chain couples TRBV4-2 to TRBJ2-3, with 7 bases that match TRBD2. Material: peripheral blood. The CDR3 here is CASSQGGSSDTQYF. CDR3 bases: TGTGCCAGCAGCCAGGGCGGGAGCTCAGATACGCAGTATTTT.